This T cell receptor (beta chain) was captured by sequencing in a study of blood T cell repertoires in COVID-19. As for the study in general: The United States, Italy and Spain were the sources of the acute and convalescent COVID-19 samples. Sample material is recorded as cDNA or gDNA derived from T cells, B-cell-depleted T cells, or PBMCs.

Seattle-derived patients entered the study during active infection and were followed longitudinally. From germline, CDR1 is MNHEY and CDR2 SMNVEV (reference sequence). This CDR3 contains 16 residues. Trimming cost V 3 bases and J 5 bases; bases outside gene matches: 8. Per the original data handling: The authors estimated nucleated cell counts from reference gene primer amplification. Measured with immunoSEQ multiplex PCR; TCRdb has only the in-frame clones, and not every one. For V, J and clone size, that table is used; D and trimming come from the DNA. The sample lists 150,000 to 200,000 clones, roughly 80% occurring once.

The sequenced material came from peripheral blood. The TCR was taken from a woman aged 40 to 50 with COVID-19, enrolled during active disease. This rearrangement joins TRBV27 to TRBJ2-7, with 12 bases aligning to TRBD1. The CDR3 region has the DNA TGTGCCAGCAGTTTGTGGGGACAGGGGGCGAGGAACGAGCAGTACTTC. Its translation is CASSLWGQGARNEQYF.